These 26 T cell receptor beta chains originate from one sample sequenced in a study of blood T cell repertoires in COVID-19. This table comes from immunoSEQ multiplex PCR, and its TCRdb copy is limited to in-frame clones, with some not included. The table lists 300,000 or so clones, roughly nine tenths of them singletons, with over 0.8% in the top ten. Sequenced sample: PBMCs or T cells enriched from blood (not recorded which). Receptor source: a woman in her 30s who had recovered from COVID-19.

This clone was seen more than once but under ten times. The V and J genes are TRBV6-5 and TRBJ1-6; 9 nucleotides align to TRBD1. This CDR3 region has 15 residues. Losses at the gene ends were 6 bases for V and 7 bases for J; bases not matched to a gene: 7. Germline V gene lookup returns CDR1 MNHEY and CDR2 SVGAGI. The CDR3 bases are TGTGCCAGCAGATACAGGGGGCTAGAGAATTCACCCCTCCACTTT. Its translation: CASRYRGLENSPLHF.

The chain uses TRBV11-3 and TRBJ2-2; possibly TRBD2 for D (5 bases). CDR3 length: 15 amino acids. Trimming left V 5 bases short and J 2 bases short, with 12 bases between. CDR1 and CDR2 (germline): SGHNT, YENEEA. The CDR3 loop reads CASSGDGVNTGELFF. The CDR3 coding sequence is TGTGCCAGCAGCGGCGACGGGGTTAACACCGGGGAGCTGTTTTTT.

The chain links TRBV2 to TRBJ2-2, with a tentative D call TRBD1 (6 bases). In germline, CDR1 is SNHLY, CDR2 FYNNEI. Trimming removed 10 bases at V and 3 bases at J, with 15 bases between. This CDR3 comprises 14 residues. The CDR3, as DNA: TGTGCCACCGCTTGGGACACCTACACCGGGGAGCTGTTTTTT. Its translation is CATAWDTYTGELFF. The complete variable domain, with remaining parts taken from reference TRBV2 and TRBJ2-2, reads EPEVTQTPSHQVTQMGQEVILRCVPISNHLYFYWYRQILGQKVEFLVSFYNNEISEKSEIFDDQFSVERPDGSNFTLKIRSTKLEDSAMYFCATAWDTYTGELFFGEGSRLTVL.

This clone has a single count. The chain carries TRBV5-8 and TRBJ2-5; TRBD2 is a possible D gene (5 bases). The CDR3 runs 16 residues. The V gene lost 4 bases and the J gene lost 1 base, with 17 bases spanning the gap. From germline, CDR1 is SGHTS and CDR2 YDEGEE. CDR3 amino acids: CASSPPYGRAQETQYF. CDR3 nucleotide sequence: TGTGCCAGCAGCCCCCCGTATGGGCGGGCCCAAGAGACCCAGTACTTC.

This chain connects TRBV30 to TRBJ1-3, with D possibly being TRBD1 (5 bases). Germline values: CDR1 GTSNPN, CDR2 SVGIG (reference sequence). The CDR3 is 12 residues long. Trimming took 5 bases from V and 4 from J, leaving 9 bases between them. In nucleotides, the CDR3 is TGTGCCTGGGGGGCCCAGGGAAACACCATATATTTT. Translated: CAWGAQGNTIYF.

V gene TRBV6-5 combines with J gene TRBJ2-2; TRBD1 is a possible D gene (5 bases). Germline values: CDR1 MNHEY, CDR2 SVGAGI. This CDR3 region has 11 residues. The germline V and J ends were trimmed by 6 bases and 6 bases, with 5 bases remaining between them. For the CDR3, the DNA is TGTGCCAGCAGCAGGGCCGGGGAGCTGTTTTTT. Its protein product is CASSRAGELFF.

V usage is TRBV19 and J usage is TRBJ1-2; 7 bases align to TRBD1. V was pared by 5 bases and J by 2 bases, with 5 bases of the junction left unmatched. In germline, CDR1 is LNHDA, CDR2 SQIVND (reference sequence). The CDR3 totals 14 residues. This CDR3 is CASSPRDSNYGYTF. CDR3 nucleotide sequence: TGTGCCAGTAGTCCGAGGGACAGCAACTATGGCTACACCTTC.

This clone showed up just once. The rearrangement uses TRBV28 and TRBJ2-5, with D possibly matching TRBD1 (5 bases). The V end was cut by 5 bases, the J end by 13 bases, with 17 bases between. Germline CDR1 and CDR2: MDHEN and SYDVKM. CDR3 length: 12 amino acids. The CDR3 sequence is CASSRSGPLRYF. The CDR3 nucleotides are TGTGCCAGCAGTAGGTCAGGGCCCCTCCGGTACTTC. The entire variable domain, with the rest obtained from reference TRBV28 and TRBJ2-5, is as follows: DVKVTQSSRYLVKRTGEKVFLECVQDMDHENMFWYRQDPGLGLRLIYFSYDVKMKEKGDIPEGYSVSREKKERFSLILESASTNQTSMYLCASSRSGPLRYFGPGTRLLVL.

The rearrangement links TRBV6-5 to TRBJ1-4; 7 nucleotides align to TRBD1. V shed 6 bases and J 6 bases; nucleotides not matched to a gene: 7. The CDR3 contains 14 residues. Germline lookup yields CDR1 MNHEY and CDR2 SVGAGI. Here the CDR3 reads CASSADRADEKLFF. The CDR3 coding sequence is TGTGCCAGCAGCGCCGACAGGGCTGATGAAAAACTGTTTTTT.

The chain links TRBV14 to TRBJ1-4; weak D call: TRBD1 (5 bases). The germline CDR1 and CDR2 sequences are SGHDN and FVKESK. The CDR3 length is 19 residues. Trimming took off 2 bases at V and 0 bases at J, with 19 bases between the two ends. CDR3: CASSQSHGGEPSTNEKLFF. The CDR3 nucleotides read TGTGCCAGCAGCCAAAGTCATGGAGGGGAGCCATCAACTAATGAAAAACTGTTTTTT.

The chain employs TRBV28 and TRBJ2-2; possible D gene TRBD2, 6 bases. The V end lost 3 bases, the J end lost 0 bases, and 8 bases lay between the germline ends. This CDR3 comprises 15 residues. The germline CDR1 and CDR2 sequences are MDHEN and SYDVKM. This CDR3 reads CASSFSGANTGELFF. The CDR3 DNA follows: TGTGCCAGCAGTTTCTCGGGGGCGAACACCGGGGAGCTGTTTTTT.

V usage is TRBV6-5 and J usage is TRBJ1-1; 8 nucleotides agree with TRBD1. Germline V gene lookup returns CDR1 MNHEY and CDR2 SVGAGI. The trim removed 6 bases at V and 5 bases at J, leaving 5 bases unmatched. The CDR3 loop spans 13 amino acids. This CDR3 is CASRLRGHTEAFF. The CDR3 region has the DNA TGTGCCAGCAGACTCAGGGGGCATACTGAAGCTTTCTTT.

The V gene is TRBV19, the J gene TRBJ1-2, with 10 bases identical to TRBD1. Germline CDR1 and CDR2: LNHDA and SQIVND (reference sequence). V dropped 7 bases and J dropped 5; count of bases not matched to a gene: 4. The CDR3 has 13 residues. CDR3 coding DNA: TGTGCCAGTATGCCGGACAGGGGGTATGGCTACACCTTC. Translation: CASMPDRGYGYTF. Looking up the rest from reference TRBV19 and TRBJ1-2 gives the full variable domain: DGGITQSPKYLFRKEGQNVTLSCEQNLNHDAMYWYRQDPGQGLRLIYYSQIVNDFQKGDIAEGYSVSREKKESFPLTVTSAQKNPTAFYLCASMPDRGYGYTFGSGTRLTVV.

The rearrangement joins TRBV6-1 to TRBJ1-5; tentative D call: TRBD1 (6 bases). The germline CDR1 and CDR2 sequences are MNHNS and SASEGT. The CDR3 length is 15 residues. V lost 2 bases and J lost 5, with 13 bases in between. CDR3: CASSERDTLHQPQHF. The CDR3 bases are TGTGCCAGCAGTGAACGGGACACGCTGCATCAGCCCCAGCATTTT.

Here the CDR3 DNA reads TGTGCTAGTGGTTTGACAGGGGGCCGAACAGATACGCAGTATTTT. It is translated as CASGLTGGRTDTQYF. This chain uses TRBV12-5 with TRBJ2-3; 9 bases are a match to TRBD1. Germline V gene data show CDR1 as LGHNT and CDR2 as FRNRAP. Trimming cost V 2 bases and J 3 bases; bases outside gene matches: 3. The CDR3 totals 15 residues.

To note about this clone: The identical CDR3 is also encoded by other nucleotide sequences in the sample. The chain carries TRBV9 and TRBJ2-5, with 7 bases matching TRBD2. From germline, CDR1 is SGDLS and CDR2 YYNGEE. V lost 0 bases to trimming and J lost 5 bases; unmatched junction nucleotides: 4. CDR3 length: 14 amino acids. CDR3 amino acids: CASSVDGSGETQYF. The CDR3 bases are TGTGCCAGCAGCGTAGATGGTAGCGGGGAGACCCAGTACTTC. Drawing the rest from reference TRBV9 and TRBJ2-5, the complete variable domain is DSGVTQTPKHLITATGQRVTLRCSPRSGDLSVYWYQQSLDQGLQFLIQYYNGEERAKGNILERFSAQQFPDLHSELNLSSLELGDSALYFCASSVDGSGETQYFGPGTRLLVL.

The chain employs TRBV28 and TRBJ1-1, with 8 positions matching TRBD1. The V and J ends lost 7 bases and 6 bases, in that order; junction bases with no gene match: 13. The germline CDR1 and CDR2 sequences are MDHEN and SYDVKM. This CDR3 contains 15 residues. CDR3 in DNA: TGTGCCAGCACCAGGGACAGGCTGCCGGTCGCTGAAGCTTTCTTT. It specifies CASTRDRLPVAEAFF.

V usage is TRBV2 and J usage is TRBJ1-5; 10 positions agree with TRBD1. The germline V gene encodes CDR1 SNHLY and CDR2 FYNNEI. The CDR3 is 15 residues long. Trimming at V came to 6 bases and at J to 6 bases, leaving 8 bases not matched to a gene. As DNA, the CDR3 is TGTGCCAGCAGAAGAGACAGGGGGCTGGGTCAGCCCCAGCATTTT. Its protein product is CASRRDRGLGQPQHF.

The rearrangement links TRBV2 to TRBJ1-2; D is uncertain. The CDR3 loop spans 14 amino acids. V was clipped by 0 bases and J by 2 bases, with 7 bases between them. Germline V gene sequence: CDR1 SNHLY, CDR2 FYNNEI. CDR3 nucleotides: TGTGCCAGCAGTGAAGCGCCGGTGAACTATGGCTACACCTTC. Translated, it gives CASSEAPVNYGYTF.

This clone was recorded a few times. The chain carries TRBV21-1 and TRBJ2-1; the table's TRBD1 call for D was not verified on the DNA. TRBV21-1 is deemed a pseudogene. The CDR3 runs 16 residues. CDR3 residues: CASSKVPGGSYNEQFF. In DNA form, the CDR3 reads TGTGCCAGCAGCAAAGTACCAGGGGGTTCCTACAATGAGCAGTTCTTC.

The rearrangement links TRBV14 to TRBJ2-1; 7 bases are shared with TRBD2. CDR3 length: 12 amino acids. Germline V CDR1 and CDR2: SGHDN, FVKESK. V lost 1 base to trimming and J lost 12 bases; unmatched junction nucleotides: 3. CDR3 DNA sequence: TGTGCCAGCAGCCAAGGCGGGGGTAGGCAGTTCTTC. This codes for CASSQGGGRQFF.

In this sample, this clone turned up a few times. This sequence joins TRBV5-4 and TRBJ2-1; 9 positions agree with TRBD2. The V and J ends lost 2 bases and 3 bases, in that order; junction bases with no gene match: 6. The CDR3 is 16 residues long. The germline CDR1 and CDR2 sequences are SGHNT and YYREEE (reference sequence). In DNA form, the CDR3 reads TGTGCCAGCAGCTTTCTCCGCGGGGGGGGCTACAATGAGCAGTTCTTC. It translates to CASSFLRGGGYNEQFF. The variable domain in full, with the rest retrieved from reference TRBV5-4 and TRBJ2-1, is ETGVTQSPTHLIKTRGQQVTLRCSSQSGHNTVSWYQQALGQGPQFIFQYYREEENGRGNFPPRFSGLQFPNYSSELNVNALELDDSALYLCASSFLRGGGYNEQFFGPGTRLTVL.

This chain links TRBV10-1 with TRBJ2-1, with a possible D match to TRBD2 (5 bases). The CDR3 length is 18 residues. From germline, CDR1 is WNHNN and CDR2 SYGVQD (reference sequence). The V and J ends lost 3 bases and 6 bases respectively, with 24 bases between them. CDR3 DNA sequence: TGCGCCAGCAGTGAATTGCCAGCCGGGGATCAGTCAGGCAATGAGCAGTTCTTC. Amino acid sequence: CASSELPAGDQSGNEQFF.

Note on this clone: The same CDR3 can be traced to other DNA sequences in this sample. The V call is TRBV19, the J call TRBJ1-2; 10 positions agree with TRBD1. J gave up 5 bases and V 4 bases, and 4 bases lay outside the gene matches. The CDR3 spans 14 residues. CDR1 is LNHDA and CDR2 is SQIVND in the germline V gene (reference sequence). CDR3 region: CASSTGQGGYGYTF. The CDR3 coding sequence is TGTGCCAGTAGTACCGGACAGGGGGGATATGGCTACACCTTC. The whole variable domain, filled in from reference TRBV19 and TRBJ1-2, reads DGGITQSPKYLFRKEGQNVTLSCEQNLNHDAMYWYRQDPGQGLRLIYYSQIVNDFQKGDIAEGYSVSREKKESFPLTVTSAQKNPTAFYLCASSTGQGGYGYTFGSGTRLTVV.

The genes are TRBV3-1 (or the pseudogene TRBV3-2) and TRBJ1-4; no reliable D call. This CDR3 is built from 14 residues. CDR1 LGHDT and CDR2 YNNKEL come from the germline V gene (reference sequence). Trimming took off 3 bases at V and 5 bases at J, with 10 bases between the two ends. CDR3 region: CASSQRTVNEKLFF. CDR3 bases: TGTGCCAGCAGCCAGCGAACAGTAAATGAAAAACTGTTTTTT.

This clone is a singleton in its sample. The chain joins TRBV6-2 or TRBV6-3 to TRBJ1-5; maybe TRBD1 (6 bases). V lost 4 bases, J lost 4 bases, and 23 bases lay in between. CDR1 MNHEY and CDR2 SVGEGT come from the germline V gene. CDR3 size: 18 residues. CDR3: CASSSPMALGQPNQPQHF. DNA for the CDR3: TGTGCCAGCAGTTCACCGATGGCCCTTGGACAGCCTAATCAGCCCCAGCATTTT.